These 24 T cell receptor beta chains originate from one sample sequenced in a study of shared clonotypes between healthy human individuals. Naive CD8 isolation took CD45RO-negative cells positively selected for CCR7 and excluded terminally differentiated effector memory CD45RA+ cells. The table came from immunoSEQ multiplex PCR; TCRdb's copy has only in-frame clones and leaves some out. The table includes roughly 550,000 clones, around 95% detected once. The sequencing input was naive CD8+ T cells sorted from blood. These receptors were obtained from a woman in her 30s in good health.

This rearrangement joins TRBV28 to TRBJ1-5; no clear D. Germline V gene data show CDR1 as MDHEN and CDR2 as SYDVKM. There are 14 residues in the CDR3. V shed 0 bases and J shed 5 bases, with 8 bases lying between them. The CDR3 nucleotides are TGTGCCAGCAGTTTATGGGTGGAACATCAGCCCCAGCATTTT. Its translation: CASSLWVEHQPQHF.

The CDR3 protein is CASSERTGTLADATDTQYF. Written as DNA, the CDR3 is TGTGCCAGTAGTGAGCGGACAGGTACTTTAGCGGATGCCACAGATACGCAGTATTTT. The chain employs TRBV19 and TRBJ2-3; a possible D gene is TRBD1 (7 bases). Deletions cut 5 bases from V and 2 bases from J, with 26 bases between. This CDR3 is built from 19 residues. The germline V gene encodes CDR1 LNHDA and CDR2 SQIVND (reference sequence).

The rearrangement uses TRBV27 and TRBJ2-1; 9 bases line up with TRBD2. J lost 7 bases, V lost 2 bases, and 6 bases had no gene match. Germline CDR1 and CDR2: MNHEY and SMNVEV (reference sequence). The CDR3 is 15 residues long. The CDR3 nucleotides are TGTGCCAGCAGTTTAGCGGGAGGGAAGTGGAATGAGCAGTTCTTC. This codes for CASSLAGGKWNEQFF.

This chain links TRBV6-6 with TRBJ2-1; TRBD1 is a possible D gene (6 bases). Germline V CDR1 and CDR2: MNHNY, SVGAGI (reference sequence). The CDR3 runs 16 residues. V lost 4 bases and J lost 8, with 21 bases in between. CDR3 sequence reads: CASSSPMPAGDHEQFF. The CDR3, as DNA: TGTGCCAGCAGTTCCCCAATGCCGGCAGGGGACCATGAGCAGTTCTTC.

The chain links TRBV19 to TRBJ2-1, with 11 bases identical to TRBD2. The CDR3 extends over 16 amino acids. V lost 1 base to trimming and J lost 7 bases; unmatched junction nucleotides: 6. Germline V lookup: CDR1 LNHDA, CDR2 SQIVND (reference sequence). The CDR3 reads CASSIGTSGSYNEQFF. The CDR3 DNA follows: TGTGCCAGTAGTATAGGAACTAGCGGGAGTTATAATGAGCAGTTCTTC.

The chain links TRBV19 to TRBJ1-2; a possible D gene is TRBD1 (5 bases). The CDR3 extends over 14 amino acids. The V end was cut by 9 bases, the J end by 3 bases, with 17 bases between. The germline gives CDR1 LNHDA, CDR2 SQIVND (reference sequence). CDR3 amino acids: CASRAGTTYYGYTF. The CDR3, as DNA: TGTGCCAGCCGAGCCGGGACGACATACTATGGCTACACCTTC. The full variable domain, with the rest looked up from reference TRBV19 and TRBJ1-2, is DGGITQSPKYLFRKEGQNVTLSCEQNLNHDAMYWYRQDPGQGLRLIYYSQIVNDFQKGDIAEGYSVSREKKESFPLTVTSAQKNPTAFYLCASRAGTTYYGYTFGSGTRLTVV.

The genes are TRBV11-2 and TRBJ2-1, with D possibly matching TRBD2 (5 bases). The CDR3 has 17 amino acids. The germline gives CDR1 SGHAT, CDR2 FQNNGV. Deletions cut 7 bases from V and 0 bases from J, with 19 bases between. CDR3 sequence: CASNTGLGSSSYNEQFF. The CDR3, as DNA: TGTGCCAGCAACACCGGACTCGGTTCGAGCTCCTACAATGAGCAGTTCTTC.

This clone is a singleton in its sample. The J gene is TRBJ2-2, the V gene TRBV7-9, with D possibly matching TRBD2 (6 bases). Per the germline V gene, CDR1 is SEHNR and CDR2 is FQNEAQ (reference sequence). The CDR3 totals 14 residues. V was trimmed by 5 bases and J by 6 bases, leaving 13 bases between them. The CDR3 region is CASSGREAPGELFF. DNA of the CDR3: TGTGCCAGCAGCGGCAGGGAGGCGCCCGGGGAGCTGTTTTTT.

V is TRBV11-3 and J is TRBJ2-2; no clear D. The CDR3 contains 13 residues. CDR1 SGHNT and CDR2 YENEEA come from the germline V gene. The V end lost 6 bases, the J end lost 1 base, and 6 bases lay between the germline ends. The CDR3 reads CASSERNTGELFF. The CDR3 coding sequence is TGTGCCAGCAGTGAAAGGAACACCGGGGAGCTGTTTTTT.

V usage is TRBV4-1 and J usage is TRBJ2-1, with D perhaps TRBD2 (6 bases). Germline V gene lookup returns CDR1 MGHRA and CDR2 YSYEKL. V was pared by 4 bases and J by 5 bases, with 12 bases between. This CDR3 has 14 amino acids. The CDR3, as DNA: TGCGCCAGCAGCCTACAAGCGGGCCACAATGAGCAGTTCTTC. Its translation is CASSLQAGHNEQFF.

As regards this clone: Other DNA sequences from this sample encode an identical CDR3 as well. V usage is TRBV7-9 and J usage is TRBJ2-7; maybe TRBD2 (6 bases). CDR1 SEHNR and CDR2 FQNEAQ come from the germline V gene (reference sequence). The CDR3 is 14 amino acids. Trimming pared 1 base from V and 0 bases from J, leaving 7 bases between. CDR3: CASSLVGSSYEQYF. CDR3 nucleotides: TGTGCCAGCAGCTTAGTCGGGAGCTCCTACGAGCAGTACTTC.

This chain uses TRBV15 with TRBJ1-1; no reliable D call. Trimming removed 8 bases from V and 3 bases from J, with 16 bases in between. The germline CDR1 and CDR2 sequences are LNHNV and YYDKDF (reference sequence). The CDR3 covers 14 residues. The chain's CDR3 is CATAAEGMDTEAFF. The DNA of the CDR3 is TGTGCCACCGCCGCTGAGGGAATGGACACTGAAGCTTTCTTT.

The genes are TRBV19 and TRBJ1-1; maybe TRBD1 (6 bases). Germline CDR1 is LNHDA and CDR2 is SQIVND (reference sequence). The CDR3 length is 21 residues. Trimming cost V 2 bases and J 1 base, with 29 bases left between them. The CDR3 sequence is CASSISTWTAGPVVGNTEAFF. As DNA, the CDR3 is TGTGCCAGTAGTATATCGACCTGGACAGCCGGGCCAGTGGTGGGGAACACTGAAGCTTTCTTT.

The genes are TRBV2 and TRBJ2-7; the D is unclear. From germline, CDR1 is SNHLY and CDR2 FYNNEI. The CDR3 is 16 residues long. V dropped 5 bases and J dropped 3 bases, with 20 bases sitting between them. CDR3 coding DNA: TGTGCCAGCAGTTCTGGAGCACCCTCGATATACTACGAGCAGTACTTC. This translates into CASSSGAPSIYYEQYF.

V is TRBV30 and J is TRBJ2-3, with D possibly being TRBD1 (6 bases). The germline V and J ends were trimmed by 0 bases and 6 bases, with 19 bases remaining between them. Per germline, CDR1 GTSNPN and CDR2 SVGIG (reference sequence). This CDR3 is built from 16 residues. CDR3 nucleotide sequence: TGTGCCTGGAGTGTACTCTTAGGCCCGCAGGGGGATACGCAGTATTTT. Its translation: CAWSVLLGPQGDTQYF.

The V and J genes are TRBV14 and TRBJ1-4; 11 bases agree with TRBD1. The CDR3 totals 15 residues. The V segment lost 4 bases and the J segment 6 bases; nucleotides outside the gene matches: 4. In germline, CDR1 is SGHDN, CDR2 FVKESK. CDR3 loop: CASSRGTGGYEKLFF. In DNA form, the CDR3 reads TGTGCCAGCAGCCGAGGGACAGGGGGTTATGAAAAACTGTTTTTT.

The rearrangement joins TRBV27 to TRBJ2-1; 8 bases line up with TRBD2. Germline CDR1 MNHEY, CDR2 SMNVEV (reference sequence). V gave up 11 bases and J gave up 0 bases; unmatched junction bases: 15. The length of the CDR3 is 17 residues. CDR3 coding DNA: TGTGCCGGGGGACCAAAAAGCGGGAGTGTCTCCTACAATGAGCAGTTCTTC. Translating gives CAGGPKSGSVSYNEQFF.

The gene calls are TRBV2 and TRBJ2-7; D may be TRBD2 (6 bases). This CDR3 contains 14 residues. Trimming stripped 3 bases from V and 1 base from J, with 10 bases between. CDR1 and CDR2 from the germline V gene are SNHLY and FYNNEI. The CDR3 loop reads CASSDGGLSYEQYF. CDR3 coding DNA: TGTGCCAGCAGTGACGGCGGACTATCCTACGAGCAGTACTTC.

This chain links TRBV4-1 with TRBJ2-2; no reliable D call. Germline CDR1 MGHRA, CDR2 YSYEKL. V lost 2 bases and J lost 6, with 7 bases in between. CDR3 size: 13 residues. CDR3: CASSQTFAGELFF. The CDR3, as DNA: TGCGCCAGCAGCCAAACTTTCGCCGGGGAGCTGTTTTTT.

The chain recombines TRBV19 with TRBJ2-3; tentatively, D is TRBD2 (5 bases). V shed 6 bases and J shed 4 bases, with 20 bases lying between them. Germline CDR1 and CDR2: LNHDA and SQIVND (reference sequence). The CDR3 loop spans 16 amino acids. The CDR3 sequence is CASSHLSVQTSDTQYF. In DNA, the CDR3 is TGTGCCAGTAGCCACCTTAGCGTCCAGACCTCAGATACGCAGTATTTT.

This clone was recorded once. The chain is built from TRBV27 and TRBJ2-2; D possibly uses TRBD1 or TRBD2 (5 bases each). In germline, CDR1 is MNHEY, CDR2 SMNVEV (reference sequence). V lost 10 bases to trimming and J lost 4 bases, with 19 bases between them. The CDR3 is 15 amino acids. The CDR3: CANPESGTTTGELFF. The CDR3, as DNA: TGTGCCAACCCGGAATCCGGGACCACCACCGGGGAGCTGTTTTTT.

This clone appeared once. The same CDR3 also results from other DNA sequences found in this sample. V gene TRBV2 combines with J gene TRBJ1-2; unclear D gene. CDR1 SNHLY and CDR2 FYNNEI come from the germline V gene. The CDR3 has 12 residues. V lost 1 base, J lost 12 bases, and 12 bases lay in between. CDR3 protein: CASSEGTPRNTF. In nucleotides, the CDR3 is TGTGCCAGCAGTGAAGGAACCCCTCGTAACACCTTC.

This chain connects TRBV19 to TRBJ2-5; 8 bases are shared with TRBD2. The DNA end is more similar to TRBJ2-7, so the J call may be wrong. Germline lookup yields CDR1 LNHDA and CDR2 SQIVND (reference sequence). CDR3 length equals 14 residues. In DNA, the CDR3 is TGTGCCAGTAGTACTCTAGCGGGCGACTACGAGCAGTACTTC. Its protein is CASSTLAGDYEQYF.

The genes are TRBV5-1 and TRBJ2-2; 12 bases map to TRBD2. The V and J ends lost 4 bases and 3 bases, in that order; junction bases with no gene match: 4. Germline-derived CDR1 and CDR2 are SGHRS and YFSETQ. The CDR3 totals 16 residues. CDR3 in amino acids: CASSNRLAGDTGELFF. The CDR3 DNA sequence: TGCGCCAGCAGCAATAGACTAGCGGGAGACACCGGGGAGCTGTTTTTT.